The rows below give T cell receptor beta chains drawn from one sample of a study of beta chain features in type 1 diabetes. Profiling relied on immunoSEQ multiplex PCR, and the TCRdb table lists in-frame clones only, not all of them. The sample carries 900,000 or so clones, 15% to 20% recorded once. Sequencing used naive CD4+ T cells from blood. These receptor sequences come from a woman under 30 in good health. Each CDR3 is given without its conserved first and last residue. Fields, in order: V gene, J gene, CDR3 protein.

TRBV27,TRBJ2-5,ASGRRGTETQY
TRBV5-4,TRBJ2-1,ASSSRDSSYNEQF
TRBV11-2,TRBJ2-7,ASSFGLAVYEQY
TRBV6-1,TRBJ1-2,ASSEEEAPYGYT
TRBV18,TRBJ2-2,ASSLDQNTGELF
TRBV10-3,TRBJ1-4,AIRGDSVEKLF
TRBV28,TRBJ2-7,ASSLRLGADTYEQY
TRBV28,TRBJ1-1,ASSTPGRGTEAF
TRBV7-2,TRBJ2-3,ASSLTSGGTDTQY
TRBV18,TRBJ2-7,ASSSRSGPSYEQY
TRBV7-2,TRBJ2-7,ASSLKASGLGGVLKQY
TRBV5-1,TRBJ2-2,ASSLGGPLNTGELF
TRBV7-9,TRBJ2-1,ASSSLAREGRGDNEQF
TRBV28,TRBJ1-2,ASSPQGALGYGYT
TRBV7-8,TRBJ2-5,ASSLGGGSRWETQY
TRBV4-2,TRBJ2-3,ASSSRAAGGTSTDTQY
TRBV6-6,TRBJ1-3,ASSEGGSGNTIY
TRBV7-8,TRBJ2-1,ASSLAGLRNEQF
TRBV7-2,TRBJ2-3,ASSLDPSSGNADTQY
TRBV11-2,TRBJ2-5,ASSLDGDRSSY
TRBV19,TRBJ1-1,ASIYIRGPLTEAF
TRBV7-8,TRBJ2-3,ASSRRSGRPEDTQY
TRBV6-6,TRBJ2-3,ASSYSYFQSTDTQY
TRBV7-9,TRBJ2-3,ASSLLAGGTDTQY
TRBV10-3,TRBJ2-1,AVLTVNEQF
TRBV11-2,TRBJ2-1,ASSLDRRAGSYNEQF
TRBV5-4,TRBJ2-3,ASSLVRLAGVDTQY
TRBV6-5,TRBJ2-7,ASSYSMQGAYEQY
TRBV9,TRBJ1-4,ASSVPRRSGTVVTTNEKLF
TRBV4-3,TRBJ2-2,ASSQVRTPVTGELF
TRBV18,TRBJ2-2,ASSRQGANTGELF
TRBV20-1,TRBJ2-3,SAQKGDTQY
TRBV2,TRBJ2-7,ASSSGTSGGYEQY
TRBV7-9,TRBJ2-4,ASSPNGIWAKNIQY
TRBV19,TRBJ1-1,ASSQRGTDTEAF
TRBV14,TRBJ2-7,ASSQGPGSPPYEQY
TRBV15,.,ATSRAAGTVYEQY
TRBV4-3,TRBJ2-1,ASSQASGRVTYNEQF
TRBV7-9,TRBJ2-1,ASSFLGLAGVFPYNEQF